These T cell receptor beta chains were read from a single sample in a study of glioma-infiltrating T cells. Via MiXCR, TCRdb re-called the multiplex PCR reads, giving one row per CDR3 protein. The table records around 390,000 distinct CDR3 sequences, more than 35% of them present only once. The sequenced material came from glioma tissue, nonneoplastic brain tissue, or PBMCs (not recorded which). The receptor source for this set is a human donor with low-grade glioma or glioblastoma, undergoing nonglioma brain surgery, or in good health (not recorded which). The CDR3 runs from the conserved cysteine through the conserved F or W. The D gene is left open where the match is weak. Not all rows give a size; the values are once, few, many and, for expanded clones, a class.

>-|TRBV7-9|TRBJ1-3|17|-
TGTGCCAGCAGCCACCGGCCCGTCGCGATCTCTGGAAACACCATATATTTT
CASSHRPVAISGNTIYF
>-|TRBV29-1|TRBJ2-3|13|-
TGCAGCGTCACCCGGGGTGGCACAGATACGCAGTATTTT
CSVTRGGTDTQYF
>-|TRBV4-3|TRBJ1-2|19|-
TGCGCCAGCAGCCAAGCATCCCAAGGGCTCCCCTACACAGCGGGTGGCTACACCTTC
CASSQASQGLPYTAGGYTF
>-|TRBV29-1|TRBJ1-2|15|-
TGCAGCGCTAGTGGGAACCAAATGGGGTTCTATGGCTACACCTTC
CSASGNQMGFYGYTF
>-|TRBV7-2|TRBJ2-1|13|-
TGTGCCAGCAGCTTGACCTCCTACAATGAGCAGTTCTTC
CASSLTSYNEQFF
>TRBD1|TRBV28|TRBJ2-1|17|many
TGTGCCAGCAACATGCGAGGAGGGCAGGGGGCACGGGGTGAGCAGTTCTTC
CASNMRGGQGARGEQFF
>TRBD2|TRBV20-1|TRBJ2-1|15|few
TGCAGTGCTAGAGAGGCGGGACTAGCGGGAGGGGAGCAGTTCTTC
CSAREAGLAGGEQFF
>-|TRBV18|TRBJ1-2|14|few
TGTGCCAGCTCACCAGAGGCGCGAAACTATGGCTACACCTTC
CASSPEARNYGYTF
>-|TRBV6-1|TRBJ2-5|18|few
TGTGCCAGCAGTGAGGTAGCTTCTAGGCTAGTACCGCAAGAGACCCAGTACTTC
CASSEVASRLVPQETQYF
>-|TRBV28|TRBJ1-2|14|-
TGTGCCAGCAGTTTACGGGTTCCGTATGATGGCTACACCTTC
CASSLRVPYDGYTF
>-|TRBV7-2|TRBJ2-7|12|-
TGTGCCAGCAGTGGAGGGGCGGGAAAGCAGTACTTC
CASSGGAGKQYF
>-|TRBV7-2|TRBJ2-5|15|-
TGTGCCAGCAGCTTCATGGGGGGGGCCCAAGAGACCCAGTACTTC
CASSFMGGAQETQYF
>-|TRBV5-1|TRBJ2-1|12|-
TGCGCCAGCAGGCTGGCGGGCAATGAGCAGTTCTTC
CASRLAGNEQFF
>-|TRBV10-3|TRBJ2-7|14|-
TGTGCCATCAGTGATCCAGGGGCTAGGTACGAGCAGTACTTC
CAISDPGARYEQYF
>-|TRBV6-2/TRBV6-3|TRBJ2-1|15|many
TGTGCCAGCAGTCCCCAGGTCTTTGGGAATAGTGAGCAGTTCTTC
CASSPQVFGNSEQFF
>-|TRBV14|TRBJ2-1|14|many
TGTGCCAGCAGCCGAGACAGCTCCTACAATGAGCAGTTCTTC
CASSRDSSYNEQFF
>TRBD2|TRBV20-1|TRBJ2-1|13|-
TGCAGTGCTTTAGCGGGGGGGTACAATGAGCAGTTCTTC
CSALAGGYNEQFF
>-|TRBV6-1|TRBJ1-2|16|-
TGTGCCAGCAGTGACGACTTTGCCTCGCAAACCCGGGGCTACACCTTC
CASSDDFASQTRGYTF
>TRBD2|TRBV20-1|TRBJ2-1|15|-
TGCAGTGCCAGATCCGGGACTACGACCTACAATGAGCAGTTCTTC
CSARSGTTTYNEQFF
>TRBD2|TRBV27|TRBJ2-7|15|many
TGTGCCAGCAGTCGAGGGACTAGCGGAACAAACGAGCAGTACTTC
CASSRGTSGTNEQYF
>-|TRBV4-2|TRBJ1-1|13|-
TGTGCCAGCAGCTCTCTAGGGGACACTGAAGCTTTCTTT
CASSSLGDTEAFF
>TRBD1|TRBV7-2|TRBJ2-7|14|-
TGTGCCAGCAGCTTAGCGCCAGGGGGTAGCGAGCAGTACTTC
CASSLAPGGSEQYF
>-|TRBV12-3/TRBV12-4|TRBJ1-2|13|-
TGTGCCAGCAGTTCAGGGGCCTTCTATGGCTACACCTTC
CASSSGAFYGYTF
>TRBD1|TRBV2|TRBJ2-1|16|-
TGTGCCAGCAGTGTTGCGAAGACAGGGCGGTTTGGCGAGCAGTTCTTC
CASSVAKTGRFGEQFF
>-|TRBV4-2|TRBJ2-5|17|-
TGTGCCAGCAGCCAAGACACTGGCCCGGTCCGCCAAGAGACCCAGTACTTC
CASSQDTGPVRQETQYF
>-|TRBV4-1|TRBJ2-7|16|-
TGCGCCAGCAGCCAAGATCGCGGCAGAAGCGGCTACGAGCAGTACTTC
CASSQDRGRSGYEQYF
>TRBD2|TRBV20-1|TRBJ2-1|14|many
TGCAGTGCCCGCAGCGGGAGAGGCGACAATGAGCAGTTCTTC
CSARSGRGDNEQFF
>-|TRBV7-2|TRBJ2-3|16|-
TGTGCCAGCAGCTTATGTAGTAGTCGCGGCACAGATATGCAGTATTTT
CASSLCSSRGTDMQYF
>-|TRBV6-2/TRBV6-3|TRBJ2-3|16|many
TGTGCCAGCAGTCTTTCGGACGGGGGAGGCACAGATACGCAGTATTTT
CASSLSDGGGTDTQYF
>TRBD1|TRBV20-1|TRBJ2-7|13|few
TGCAGTGCTAGACACAGGGGGACCTACGAGCAGTACTTC
CSARHRGTYEQYF
>TRBD1|TRBV7-9|TRBJ2-1|15|few
TGTGCCAGCAGCGTGGGACAGGGGATCGACAATGAGCAGTTCTTC
CASSVGQGIDNEQFF
>-|TRBV15|TRBJ1-1|13|many
TGTGCCACCAGTTCAGGGGCTAACACTGAAGCTTTCTTT
CATSSGANTEAFF
>-|TRBV6-8|TRBJ2-7|12|once
TGTGCCAGCACCCGAGCCCCCGGCGAGCAGTACTTC
CASTRAPGEQYF
>-|TRBV2|TRBJ2-3|10|many
TGTGCCACCGGCACAGATACGCAGTATTTT
CATGTDTQYF
>TRBD2|TRBV7-2|TRBJ2-1|15|few
TGTGCCAGCAGCTTAGACGCACTAGCGATGAATGAGCAGTTCTTC
CASSLDALAMNEQFF
>TRBD1|TRBV4-2|TRBJ2-7|15|-
TGTGCCAGCAGCCAAGATCCGACAGGGGGCTACGAGCAGTACTTC
CASSQDPTGGYEQYF
>-|TRBV6-2/TRBV6-3|TRBJ2-5|16|many
TGTGCCAGCAGTTATGGACCCGACCCAACCGGGGAGACCCAGTACTTC
CASSYGPDPTGETQYF
>-|TRBV20-1|TRBJ1-6|15|-
TGCAGTGCTAGAGATCAGGGAAACGATAATTCACCCCTCCACTTT
CSARDQGNDNSPLHF
>-|TRBV20-1|TRBJ2-2|14|-
TGCAGTGCTAGCTCGTCGGGGTACACCGGGGAGCTGTTTTTT
CSASSSGYTGELFF
>TRBD1|TRBV6-5|TRBJ1-1|14|many
TGTGCCAGCAGTTACGGGACAGGGGCCACTGAAGCTTTCTTT
CASSYGTGATEAFF
>-|TRBV4-1|TRBJ1-6|15|few
TGCGCCAGCAGCCAAGAGGCCCAGGGGAATTCACCCCTCCACTTT
CASSQEAQGNSPLHF
>-|TRBV7-2|TRBJ1-2|17|-
TGTGCCAGCAGCCAAGGGACGGGGGACACCCACTGGGGTGGCTACACCTTC
CASSQGTGDTHWGGYTF
>-|TRBV6-2/TRBV6-3|TRBJ1-5|13|many
TGTGCCAGCAGTTTTGAGGGGGGTTCGCCCCAGCATTTT
CASSFEGGSPQHF
>TRBD1|TRBV19|TRBJ1-2|16|-
TGTGCCAGTACTCCTATATCGGACAGGGGGCGTTTTGGCTACACCTTC
CASTPISDRGRFGYTF
>-|TRBV6-1|TRBJ1-5|13|-
TGTGCCAGCAGTTTCGGGGCAGTTCAGCCCCAGCATTTT
CASSFGAVQPQHF
>TRBD2|TRBV4-1|TRBJ2-7|16|few
TGCGCCAGCAGCCAAGATGTAGCGGGAGGCCTCTACGAGCAGTACTTC
CASSQDVAGGLYEQYF
>TRBD2|TRBV20-1|TRBJ2-3|17|-
TGCAGTGCTAGAGATCGTCGGCTAGCGGGGGCGGGAGATACGCAGTATTTT
CSARDRRLAGAGDTQYF
>TRBD2|TRBV5-1|TRBJ2-1|14|-
TGCGCCAGCAGCGCCCCCGGGGGGACTAATGAGCAGTTCTTC
CASSAPGGTNEQFF
>TRBD1|TRBV20-1|TRBJ2-7|11|-
TGCAGTGCTTCCAGGGGGAACGAGCAGTACTTC
CSASRGNEQYF
>TRBD2|TRBV20-1|TRBJ2-1|16|-
TGCAGTGCTATCTTACGGACTAGCGGGAGCTACAATGAGCAGTTCTTC
CSAILRTSGSYNEQFF
>TRBD2|TRBV7-9|TRBJ2-7|16|-
TGTGCCAGCAGCTTAACTAGCGGGAGATCAACCTACGAGCAGTACTTC
CASSLTSGRSTYEQYF